Presented here are 14 T cell receptor beta chains from one specimen sequenced in a study of monozygotic twins with inflammatory bowel disease. TCRdb reprocessed the 5' RACE reads and stores each CDR3 protein as one record, lacking DNA. The listing records approximately 400,000 distinct CDR3 sequences. The sequencing input was blood. These receptors were collected from a human donor with ulcerative colitis or Crohn's disease, or a healthy co-twin of an affected twin (not recorded which).

CDR3 region: CASIMVDRGPIIRTQYF. This chain uses TRBV27 with TRBJ2-3; TCRdb designates TRBD2, a call that cannot be tested without DNA. Germline V CDR1 and CDR2: MNHEY, SMNVEV (reference sequence). The CDR3 sequence is 17 residues long.

V is TRBV29-1 and J is TRBJ2-1; TCRdb outputs TRBD2, but without DNA this stays unchecked. Germline values: CDR1 SQVTM, CDR2 ANQGSEA. This CDR3 has 15 amino acids. The chain's CDR3 is CSVDVRGGSYNEQFF.

V and J are TRBV6-2 or TRBV6-3 and TRBJ2-7. This CDR3 is 13 amino acids long. Germline V gives CDR1 MNHEY, CDR2 SVGEGT. The CDR3 sequence is CASSYSIVGEQYF.

CDR3 residues: CATGGLNYGYTF. The chain uses TRBV6-5 and TRBJ1-2; TCRdb indicates TRBD1, and absent DNA this call remains unverified. CDR1 is MNHEY and CDR2 is SVGAGI in the germline V gene. The CDR3 loop spans 12 amino acids.

V is TRBV29-1 and J is TRBJ1-1; lacking DNA, the TRBD1 call made by TCRdb goes unchecked. There are 13 residues in the CDR3. Germline CDR1 and CDR2: SQVTM and ANQGSEA. The CDR3: CSVRTGMNTEAFF.

This chain uses TRBV12-3 or TRBV12-4 with TRBJ2-5; TCRdb indicates TRBD2, and absent DNA this call remains unverified. The CDR3 is made up of 15 amino acids. CDR3 amino acids: CASSRGGVFQETQYF.

The chain links TRBV5-1 to TRBJ2-7; TCRdb proposes TRBD1, but this gene call is untestable without DNA. Germline V gene sequence: CDR1 SGHRS, CDR2 YFSETQ. This CDR3 spans 15 amino acids. This chain's CDR3 is CASSSAQGVDYEQYF.

The chain couples TRBV6-2 or TRBV6-3 to TRBJ1-1; with no DNA, the TCRdb D assignment of TRBD1 cannot be verified. Germline V gives CDR1 MNHEY, CDR2 SVGEGT. The CDR3 runs to 13 residues. The CDR3 region is CASSGGSSTEAFF.

The chain recombines TRBV7-2 with TRBJ1-5. The germline CDR1 and CDR2 sequences are SGHTA and FQGNSA. There are 15 residues in the CDR3. CDR3 loop: CASSLALQGRQPQHF.

The CDR3 sequence is CASSYQTPYNEQFF. This chain joins TRBV11-2 and TRBJ2-1. The CDR3 has 14 residues. Per the germline V gene, CDR1 is SGHAT and CDR2 is FQNNGV.

The rearrangement uses TRBV5-1 and TRBJ1-1. Germline-derived CDR1 and CDR2 are SGHRS and YFSETQ. The length of the CDR3 is 15 residues. The CDR3 loop reads CASSVSGTVATEAFF.

The chain couples TRBV12-3 or TRBV12-4 to TRBJ1-2; TCRdb designates TRBD1, a call that cannot be tested without DNA. The CDR3 is 13 amino acids. This CDR3 reads CASSMGQLYGYTF.

V is TRBV7-2 and J is TRBJ1-5; TCRdb calls TRBD1, which cannot be checked without DNA. The CDR3 spans 15 residues. Germline V gene sequence: CDR1 SGHTA, CDR2 FQGNSA. The CDR3 loop reads CASSQRTGINQPQHF.

The J gene is TRBJ2-3, the V gene TRBV5-1. The CDR3 spans 16 residues. The germline CDR1 and CDR2 sequences are SGHRS and YFSETQ. The CDR3 is CASSLAHEVSTDTQYF.